Below are 14 T cell receptor beta chains sequenced from a single sample in a study of blood T cell repertoires in COVID-19. Using immunoSEQ multiplex PCR, the repertoire was profiled, and TCRdb retains in-frame clones only, with some absent. The sample lists about 97,000 clones, 70% to 90% occurring once. The specimen sequenced was peripheral blood. The receptors shown here come from a man aged 50-59 years with active COVID-19.

The chain recombines TRBV28 with TRBJ1-1; D is undetermined. CDR3 length: 15 amino acids. Per the germline V gene, CDR1 is MDHEN and CDR2 is SYDVKM. Trimming removed 5 bases at V and 1 base at J, with 14 bases between. CDR3 loop: CASSLGGIKNTEAFF. In DNA, the CDR3 is TGTGCCAGCAGTCTAGGAGGCATCAAGAACACTGAAGCTTTCTTT.

The V and J genes are TRBV19 and TRBJ1-5; 7 positions match TRBD1. Germline values: CDR1 LNHDA, CDR2 SQIVND (reference sequence). The length of the CDR3 is 12 residues. V was clipped by 5 bases and J by 7 bases; unmatched bases: 2. The CDR3 protein is CASSWTGQPQHF. The CDR3 bases are TGTGCCAGTAGTTGGACAGGCCAGCCCCAGCATTTT.

J is TRBJ2-2 and V is TRBV2; D possibly corresponds to TRBD2 (6 bases). CDR1 is SNHLY and CDR2 is FYNNEI in the germline V gene. The CDR3 loop spans 16 amino acids. The V gene lost 9 bases and the J gene lost 1 base, with 18 bases spanning the gap. This chain's CDR3 is CAREGRRGRNTGELFF. The CDR3 nucleotides read TGTGCCAGGGAGGGGCGGAGGGGTCGGAACACCGGGGAGCTGTTTTTT. Looking up the rest from reference TRBV2 and TRBJ2-2 gives the full variable domain: EPEVTQTPSHQVTQMGQEVILRCVPISNHLYFYWYRQILGQKVEFLVSFYNNEISEKSEIFDDQFSVERPDGSNFTLKIRSTKLEDSAMYFCAREGRRGRNTGELFFGEGSRLTVL.

This clone was counted a single time. The chain joins TRBV19 to TRBJ2-7; D is possibly TRBD2 (5 bases). Germline loops: CDR1 LNHDA, CDR2 SQIVND (reference sequence). Trimming took off 8 bases at V and 3 bases at J, with 14 bases between the two ends. The CDR3 loop spans 13 amino acids. The CDR3 DNA reads as TGTGCCAGTCGGGCGGGTCCTGACTACGAGCAGTACTTC. Amino acid sequence: CASRAGPDYEQYF.

J is TRBJ2-2 and V is TRBV30; D is ambiguous. The CDR3 runs 14 residues. Trimming removed 3 bases from V and 6 bases from J, with 14 bases in between. Germline CDR1 reads GTSNPN; CDR2 reads SVGIG (reference sequence). Here the CDR3 reads CAWRGGDAAGELFF. The DNA of the CDR3 is TGTGCCTGGAGGGGTGGCGATGCGGCCGGGGAGCTGTTTTTT.

V gene TRBV4-2 combines with J gene TRBJ1-6; D call uncertain. The germline gives CDR1 LGHNA, CDR2 YNFKEQ. Trimming left V 0 bases short and J 0 bases short, with 9 bases between. The CDR3 runs to 17 residues. The CDR3 DNA sequence: TGTGCCAGCAGCCAAGAAAGCTGGAGCTCCTATAATTCACCCCTCCACTTT. It translates to CASSQESWSSYNSPLHF.

The chain combines TRBV5-4 with TRBJ2-5, with 7 bases aligning to TRBD2. With V trimmed by 4 bases and J by 3 bases, 12 bases remained unmatched. CDR1 and CDR2 (germline): SGHNT, YYREEE (reference sequence). CDR3 length: 16 residues. CDR3 sequence: CASSKGLVGLKETQYF. CDR3 nucleotides: TGTGCCAGCAGCAAAGGACTAGTAGGGCTAAAAGAGACCCAGTACTTC. Using reference TRBV5-4 and TRBJ2-5 for the parts outside the CDR3, the full variable domain is ETGVTQSPTHLIKTRGQQVTLRCSSQSGHNTVSWYQQALGQGPQFIFQYYREEENGRGNFPPRFSGLQFPNYSSELNVNALELDDSALYLCASSKGLVGLKETQYFGPGTRLLVL.

The rearrangement links TRBV6-5 to TRBJ2-1; D remains ambiguous. The length of the CDR3 is 16 residues. CDR1 is MNHEY and CDR2 is SVGAGI in the germline V gene. Trimming removed 0 bases at V and 10 bases at J, with 19 bases between. CDR3 protein: CASSYSSESTPLEQFF. In DNA form, the CDR3 reads TGTGCCAGCAGTTACTCCTCTGAATCGACACCATTGGAGCAGTTCTTC.

The CDR3 spells CATSREGRQGASYTF. CDR3 in DNA: TGTGCCACCAGCAGAGAAGGGCGTCAGGGGGCTAGCTACACCTTC. The V and J genes are TRBV15 and TRBJ1-2, with 8 bases that match TRBD1. Looked up from germline, CDR1 is LNHNV and CDR2 is YYDKDF (reference sequence). This CDR3 comprises 15 residues. V was pared by 0 bases and J by 9 bases, with 9 bases of the junction left unmatched.

The chain has TRBV11-2 and TRBJ1-1; 8 bases are a match to TRBD1. CDR1 is SGHAT and CDR2 is FQNNGV in the germline V gene. The CDR3 spans 15 residues. Trimming removed 6 bases from V and 8 bases from J; junction bases left unmatched: 14. CDR3 nucleotides: TGTGCCAGCAGACTCTCAGGGGGCCCGGCTTGGGAAGCTTTCTTT. This sequence encodes CASRLSGGPAWEAFF.

This chain joins TRBV7-9 and TRBJ1-1, with D tentatively TRBD1 (6 bases). CDR3 length: 13 residues. Trimming left V 5 bases short and J 5 bases short, with 12 bases between. Germline CDR1 is SEHNR and CDR2 is FQNEAQ (reference sequence). As DNA, the CDR3 is TGTGCCAGCAGCCCAGGGGCGGAGACTGAAGCTTTCTTT. This translates into CASSPGAETEAFF. The whole variable domain, filled in from reference TRBV7-9 and TRBJ1-1, reads DTGVSQNPRHKITKRGQNVTFRCDPISEHNRLYWYRQTLGQGPEFLTYFQNEAQLEKSRLLSDRFSAERPKGSFSTLEIQRTEQGDSAMYLCASSPGAETEAFFGQGTRLTVV.

The rearrangement links TRBV6-5 to TRBJ2-7; 11 nucleotides line up with TRBD1. Germline trimming cut 6 bases from V and 12 bases from J; bases unmatched to any gene: 7. This CDR3 is built from 12 residues. Germline-derived CDR1 and CDR2 are MNHEY and SVGAGI. CDR3 loop: CASSPDRGQRYF. CDR3 sequence (DNA): TGTGCCAGCAGCCCGGACAGGGGGCAGAGGTACTTC.

V and J are TRBV29-1 and TRBJ1-2; tentative D call: TRBD1 (5 bases). Deletions cut 4 bases from V and 4 bases from J, with 16 bases between. This CDR3 contains 14 residues. Germline V gene sequence: CDR1 SQVTM, CDR2 ANQGSEA. The CDR3 protein is CSVAVGGRGYGYTF. As DNA, the CDR3 is TGCAGCGTTGCCGTGGGGGGAAGAGGCTATGGCTACACCTTC.

The J gene is TRBJ2-1, the V gene TRBV11-2; 8 nucleotides align to TRBD2. CDR3 size: 15 residues. Germline values: CDR1 SGHAT, CDR2 FQNNGV. V lost 4 bases and J lost 6; bases outside the gene matches: 8. In DNA form, the CDR3 reads TGTGCCAGCAGCTCTCTCAAGCGGGGGCCCAATGAGCAGTTCTTC. Amino acid sequence: CASSSLKRGPNEQFF.